This T cell receptor beta chain was found in a study of human T cells and chemical hapten exposure. TCRdb reanalysed the RACE reads using MiXCR and keeps one entry per CDR3 protein. The profile shows roughly 71,000 distinct CDR3 sequences, about 6.5% of them singletons. This clonotype was seen a handful of times. This CDR3 comprises 14 residues. Germline V lookup: CDR1 MNHNS, CDR2 SASEGT. Deletions cut 6 bases from V and 2 bases from J, with 8 bases between. Indicated time point: healthy volunteer bleed at 6 weeks. Total RNA came from unfractionated whole blood. The chain joins TRBV6-1 to TRBJ2-6; D gene ambiguous. Material: whole blood. The receptor comes from a female donor in good health. Some clones in this sample may be carry-over from other donors' samples. The CDR3 coding sequence is TGTGCCAGCAGCCCCCTAGCTGGGGCCAACGTCCTGACTTTC. Translated: CASSPLAGANVLTF.